This T cell receptor beta chain was profiled in a study of read filtering for tumor transcriptome and immune sequencing. As for the study in general: DNase treatment preceded whole-transcriptome library preparation.

From 300 to 450 ng of RNA, a library with molecular barcoded alpha/delta and beta/gamma adaptors was made. A single record per CDR3 protein comes from TCRdb applying MiXCR to the reads. The repertoire consists of under 35,000 distinct CDR3 sequences, with approximately 17% occurring once and the leading ten covering roughly 17%. The V gene's germline CDR1 is LGHDT and CDR2 YNNKEL (reference sequence). This CDR3 has 14 amino acids. Trimming stripped 4 bases from V and 2 bases from J, with 12 bases between. In its sample, this clonotype was seen many times. This chain connects TRBV3-1 to TRBJ2-7; D may be TRBD1 or TRBD2 (5 bases each). Specimen: a population of CD138-negative cells sorted from bone marrow. The receptor was isolated from a donor at least 40 years old with multiple myeloma. In DNA, the CDR3 is TGTGCCAGCAGCCTCCGTGGGGGAGCCTACGAGCAGTACTTC. Encoded protein: CASSLRGGAYEQYF.